Listed below are T cell receptor beta chains from one sample, sequenced in a study of cytomegalovirus exposure and HLA in healthy donors. The method was immunoSEQ multiplex PCR; TCRdb's version includes in-frame clones alone and lacks a portion of them. This sample has 120,000 or so clones, with around 83% found just once. Sequencing was performed on PBMCs. Receptors were obtained from a woman aged 55-75 years in good health and CMV-seropositive. CDR3s include the opening cysteine and the closing phenylalanine or tryptophan. The D gene is left open where the match is weak. Only some rows state a clone size, as once, few, many or a class for expanded clones.

size: once; V: TRBV7-3; D: NA; J: TRBJ2-1; DNA: TGTGCCAGCAGCCTCCGGAAATGGAGGGACAGCTACAATGAGCAGTTCTTC; CDR3: CASSLRKWRDSYNEQFF
size: NA; V: TRBV7-8; D: TRBD1; J: TRBJ2-1; DNA: TGTGCCAGCAGCCTTGGGGACAGGGTGGCGCAGTTCTTC; CDR3: CASSLGDRVAQFF
size: NA; V: TRBV9; D: NA; J: TRBJ1-1; DNA: TGTGCCAGCAGCGTAAGTATGGGGCCCACGCGGGAAACTGAAGCTTTCTTT; CDR3: CASSVSMGPTRETEAFF
size: once; V: TRBV2; D: NA; J: TRBJ2-7; DNA: TGTGCCAGCAGTGTTGGCGCAGGGATGATCGGGGAGCAGTACTTC; CDR3: CASSVGAGMIGEQYF
size: NA; V: TRBV28; D: TRBD1; J: TRBJ1-2; DNA: TGTGCCAGCAGTTTGGGACAGGGGAACTATGGCTACACCTTC; CDR3: CASSLGQGNYGYTF
size: NA; V: TRBV11-2; D: TRBD1; J: TRBJ2-2; DNA: TGTGCCAGCAGCGCAGGGGGAGCCCTTGGTGGGGAGCTGTTTTTT; CDR3: CASSAGGALGGELFF
size: NA; V: TRBV5-4; D: TRBD1; J: TRBJ2-2; DNA: TGTGCCAGCAGCTTTAGGGACAGAGGAGCGAACACCGGGGAGCTGTTTTTT; CDR3: CASSFRDRGANTGELFF
size: NA; V: TRBV27; D: NA; J: TRBJ2-7; DNA: TGTGCCAGCGCTACCATAGGACAGTCCTACGAGCAGTACTTC; CDR3: CASATIGQSYEQYF
size: once; V: TRBV11-2; D: TRBD1; J: TRBJ2-5; DNA: TGTGCCAGCAGCACGACGACAGGGATCGTTTTGGGGACCCAGTACTTC; CDR3: CASSTTTGIVLGTQYF
size: NA; V: TRBV7-6; D: NA; J: TRBJ2-7; DNA: TGTGCCAGCAGCTTGACAGCGAGCTCCTACGAGCAGTACTTC; CDR3: CASSLTASSYEQYF
size: NA; V: TRBV19; D: TRBD1; J: TRBJ1-1; DNA: TGTGCCAGTAGGGGGAACAGGGGGAAGGCTGAAGCTTTCTTT; CDR3: CASRGNRGKAEAFF
size: NA; V: TRBV15; D: NA; J: TRBJ2-1; DNA: TGTGCCACCAGCAGGCTATTAATTACCAGGCGCACCGATGAGCAGTTCTTC; CDR3: CATSRLLITRRTDEQFF
size: NA; V: TRBV5-6; D: NA; J: TRBJ1-5; DNA: TGTGCCAGCAGCTTGCAGGGCTCGGGCAATCAGCCCCAGCATTTT; CDR3: CASSLQGSGNQPQHF
size: NA; V: TRBV2; D: TRBD1; J: TRBJ2-3; DNA: TGTGCCAGCAGTGGGAACAGGGGGACAGATACGCAGTATTTT; CDR3: CASSGNRGTDTQYF
size: NA; V: TRBV13; D: TRBD1; J: TRBJ2-1; DNA: TGTGCCAGCAGCTTATACGGGACAGGGGGATACAATGAGCAGTTCTTC; CDR3: CASSLYGTGGYNEQFF
size: NA; V: TRBV19; D: NA; J: TRBJ1-2; DNA: TGTGCCAGTAGTATAGAGTACAGGGAGAGTGACTATGGCTACACCTTC; CDR3: CASSIEYRESDYGYTF
size: NA; V: TRBV27; D: TRBD1; J: TRBJ2-7; DNA: TGTGCCAGCAGTTTCACGCAGGGGGCGCGCGAGCAGTGCTTC; CDR3: CASSFTQGAREQCF
size: NA; V: TRBV13; D: NA; J: TRBJ1-5; DNA: TGTGCCAGCAGCTTTGAGAGTCAGCCCCAGCATTTT; CDR3: CASSFESQPQHF
size: NA; V: TRBV14; D: TRBD2; J: TRBJ2-1; DNA: TGTGCCAGCAGCCTGCTAGCGGGACCCTATAGTGAGCAGTTCTTC; CDR3: CASSLLAGPYSEQFF
size: NA; V: TRBV19; D: TRBD1; J: TRBJ2-7; DNA: TGTGCCAGTAGTATAGCGAGGACAGGGGGGACGAGCGAGCAGTACTTC; CDR3: CASSIARTGGTSEQYF
size: NA; V: TRBV18; D: TRBD1; J: TRBJ2-7; DNA: TGTGCCAGCTCACCAAGAGGGACAGGGTCTGTCGAGCAGTACTTC; CDR3: CASSPRGTGSVEQYF
size: NA; V: TRBV6-5; D: TRBD2; J: TRBJ2-1; DNA: TGTGCCAGCAGACCGGGACTAGCCTACAATGAGCAGTTCTTC; CDR3: CASRPGLAYNEQFF
size: NA; V: TRBV9; D: TRBD2; J: TRBJ2-7; DNA: TGTGCCAGCAGCGTAGCCGGGACTAGTATCAGCGAGCAGTACTTC; CDR3: CASSVAGTSISEQYF
size: NA; V: TRBV10-2; D: TRBD1; J: TRBJ2-1; DNA: TGCGCCAGCAGTGACGGACAGGGGACTTACAATGAGCAGTTCTTC; CDR3: CASSDGQGTYNEQFF
size: NA; V: TRBV9; D: TRBD2; J: TRBJ2-3; DNA: TGTGCCAGCAACCTTAGCGGGAGCACAGATACGCAGTATTTT; CDR3: CASNLSGSTDTQYF
size: NA; V: TRBV19; D: TRBD1; J: TRBJ1-1; DNA: TGTGCCAGTAGTATAGCCAGGGACAGGGAATGGCTGATGAACACTGAAGCTTTCTTT; CDR3: CASSIARDREWLMNTEAFF
size: NA; V: TRBV12-5; D: NA; J: TRBJ1-3; DNA: TGTGCTAGTGGTTTGGTACTAGGGGGGGCGCGTGGAAACACCATATATTTT; CDR3: CASGLVLGGARGNTIYF
size: few; V: TRBV5-1; D: TRBD2; J: TRBJ2-3; DNA: TGCGCCAGCAGCCGCCCCATCCCTAGCGGGGGCACAGATACGCAGTATTTT; CDR3: CASSRPIPSGGTDTQYF
size: NA; V: TRBV6-1; D: TRBD2; J: TRBJ2-1; DNA: TGTGCCAGCAAAGGGACTAGCGGATACAATGAGCAGTTCTTC; CDR3: CASKGTSGYNEQFF
size: NA; V: TRBV7-9; D: NA; J: TRBJ1-5; DNA: TGTGCCAGCAGTAGGGGGGGAACAGAAAATCAGCCCCAGCATTTT; CDR3: CASSRGGTENQPQHF
size: NA; V: TRBV5-1; D: TRBD2; J: TRBJ2-7; DNA: TGCGCCAGCAGCTTGACACCGACGGGAGGGTCCTCCTACGAGCAGTACTTC; CDR3: CASSLTPTGGSSYEQYF
size: NA; V: TRBV18; D: TRBD2; J: TRBJ2-2; DNA: TGTGCCAGCTCACCTCCCGGACTAGCGGTAACCGGGGAGCTGTTTTTT; CDR3: CASSPPGLAVTGELFF
size: NA; V: TRBV7-9; D: TRBD1; J: TRBJ1-2; DNA: TGTGCCACCAATTCAGGGGGCGACTATGGCTACACCTTC; CDR3: CATNSGGDYGYTF
size: NA; V: TRBV7-8; D: TRBD2; J: TRBJ2-3; DNA: TGTGCCAGCAGCCACCGACTAGCGCGAAAAGAAGATACGCAGTATTTT; CDR3: CASSHRLARKEDTQYF
size: once; V: TRBV29-1; D: NA; J: TRBJ1-1; DNA: TGCAGCGTTGACGGGGGATACACTGAAGCTTTCTTT; CDR3: CSVDGGYTEAFF
size: once; V: TRBV19; D: NA; J: TRBJ1-3; DNA: TGTGCCAGTAGTGGACAGTCTGGAAACACCATATATTTT; CDR3: CASSGQSGNTIYF
size: NA; V: TRBV2; D: NA; J: TRBJ1-1; DNA: TGTGCCAGCAGCGCGGACAGAGGGCATAATGAAGCTTTCTTT; CDR3: CASSADRGHNEAFF